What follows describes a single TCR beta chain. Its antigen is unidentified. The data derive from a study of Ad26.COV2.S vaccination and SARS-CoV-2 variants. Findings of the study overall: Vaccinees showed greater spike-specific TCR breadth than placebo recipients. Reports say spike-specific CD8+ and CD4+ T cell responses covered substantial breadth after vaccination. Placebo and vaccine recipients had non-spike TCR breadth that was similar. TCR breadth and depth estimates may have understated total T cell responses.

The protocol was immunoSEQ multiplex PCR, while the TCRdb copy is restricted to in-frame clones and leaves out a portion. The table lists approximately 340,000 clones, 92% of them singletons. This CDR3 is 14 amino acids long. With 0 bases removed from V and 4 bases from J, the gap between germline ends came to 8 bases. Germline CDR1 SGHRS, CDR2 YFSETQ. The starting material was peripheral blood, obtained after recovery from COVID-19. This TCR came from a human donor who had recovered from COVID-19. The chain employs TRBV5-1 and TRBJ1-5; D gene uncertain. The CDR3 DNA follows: TGCGCCAGCAGCTTGGCGGGCGGGAATCAGCCCCAGCATTTT. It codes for CASSLAGGNQPQHF.